Listed below are T cell receptor beta chains from one sample, sequenced in a study of T cells in Graves' hyperthyroidism and ophthalmopathy. TCRdb re-called the multiplex PCR reads with MiXCR, one entry per CDR3 protein. Among about 400,000 distinct CDR3 sequences listed, 15% to 18% were seen once. Material for sequencing was blood. Source of these receptors: a woman aged 18 to 35 with Graves' hyperthyroidism. CDR3s include the opening cysteine and the closing phenylalanine or tryptophan. The D gene is left open where the match is weak. Size is stated for part of the rows, as once, few or many counts, or as a class when the clone is expanded.

v_call	j_call	clone_size	d_call	cdr3_nt	cdr3_aa
TRBV15	TRBJ1-3	.	TRBD1	TGTGCCACCAGCAAGGACAGGGGAAACACCATATATTTT	CATSKDRGNTIYF
TRBV18	TRBJ1-1	many	.	TGTGCCAGCTCACCCCAGGGGAAGACAAACACTGAAGCTTTCTTT	CASSPQGKTNTEAFF
TRBV4-1	TRBJ2-7	.	TRBD2	TGCGCCAGCAGCCAAGATCACGGGGCTAGCGGGAGAGTTTACGAGCAGTACTTC	CASSQDHGASGRVYEQYF
TRBV20-1	TRBJ2-7	many	.	TGCAGTGCGAACAGGGTGGTGTCCTACGAGCAGTACTTC	CSANRVVSYEQYF
TRBV7-9	TRBJ2-1	.	.	TGTGCCAGCAGCTTAGCTGCAGGGTCTGGGTTGCAGTTCTTC	CASSLAAGSGLQFF
TRBV7-3	TRBJ1-2	.	TRBD1	TGTGCCAGCACCCAAACAGGGGGCGGGTATGGCTACACCTTC	CASTQTGGGYGYTF
TRBV12-3/TRBV12-4	TRBJ1-4	many	.	TGTGCCAGCAGGCAAGGGAGGGAAAAACTGTTTTTT	CASRQGREKLFF
TRBV7-9	TRBJ1-1	many	.	TGTGCCAGCAGCTTAGGATTCACTGAAGCTTTCTTT	CASSLGFTEAFF
TRBV28	TRBJ2-7	many	TRBD2	TGTGCCAGCAGTTTACAAGCGGGAGGATCCTACGAGCAGTACTTC	CASSLQAGGSYEQYF
TRBV19	TRBJ2-2	few	.	TGTGCCAGTAGTATGAGCGCTGCGGCCGGGGAGCTGTTTTTT	CASSMSAAAGELFF
TRBV19	TRBJ2-2	.	.	TGTGCCACCCCGAGAGGGGGAACCGGGGAGCTGTTTTTT	CATPRGGTGELFF
TRBV7-3	TRBJ1-4	.	TRBD1	TGTGCCAGCGGCGGGGGACAGGCTAATGAAAAACTGTTTTTT	CASGGGQANEKLFF
TRBV15	TRBJ2-1	many	.	TGTGCCACCAGCAGAGGGGTAGCGCCGAATGAGCAGTTCTTC	CATSRGVAPNEQFF
TRBV12-3/TRBV12-4	TRBJ1-2	few	.	TGTGCCAGCAGTCAGGACGACTATGGCTACACCTTC	CASSQDDYGYTF
TRBV4-1	TRBJ1-1	.	TRBD1	TGCGCCAGCAGCCAATGGACAGGGGGTAGTCGCACTGAAGCTTTCTTT	CASSQWTGGSRTEAFF
TRBV10-3	TRBJ2-3	many	.	TGTGCCATCAGTGCCCAGACTAGGACGGATACGCAGTATTTT	CAISAQTRTDTQYF
TRBV7-8	TRBJ2-3	many	TRBD1	TGTGCCAGCAGCTTAGTCGGAGGGGGAGGGACAGGGGAACCAGATACGCAGTATTTT	CASSLVGGGGTGEPDTQYF
TRBV27	TRBJ2-1	many	.	TGTGCCAGCAGTTTATCTTCGGTGAGCGAGCAGTTCTTC	CASSLSSVSEQFF
TRBV2	TRBJ2-7	many	.	TGTGCCAGCAGTCGGGACGGAGGCTACGAGCAGTACTTC	CASSRDGGYEQYF
TRBV11-2	TRBJ2-2	many	.	TGTGCCAGCAGCTTAACTCCCTCAGTTAGGGTGCTGTTTTTT	CASSLTPSVRVLFF
TRBV25-1	TRBJ1-2	.	.	TGTGCCAGCAGCACCGGGACTCGGGGCTACACCTTC	CASSTGTRGYTF
TRBV20-1	TRBJ2-3	once	TRBD2	TGCAGTGCTAGCTTCGGACTAGCGGGAGGGGTAACAGATACGCAGTATTTT	CSASFGLAGGVTDTQYF
TRBV2	TRBJ2-2	.	.	TGTGCCAGCAGTACGGGTGGGACCGGGGAGCTGTTTTTT	CASSTGGTGELFF
TRBV7-2	TRBJ2-3	many	.	TGTGCCAGCAGCCCAGGGGCCAGAATGTACACAGATACGCAGTATTTT	CASSPGARMYTDTQYF
TRBV6-2/TRBV6-3	TRBJ2-7	many	.	TGTGCCAGCATGGTAGCGGCATTTTACGAGCAGTACTTC	CASMVAAFYEQYF
TRBV7-9	TRBJ2-2	many	.	TGTGCCAGCAAGGACGTCCCTAACACCGGGGAGCTGTTTTTT	CASKDVPNTGELFF
TRBV3-1	TRBJ1-6	many	TRBD1	TGTGCCAGCAGCCAAGGGACAGGGTCCAATTCACCCCTCCACTTT	CASSQGTGSNSPLHF